Below are 18 T cell receptor beta chains sequenced from a single sample in a study of T-cell memory formation after mild COVID-19. Via MiXCR, TCRdb re-called the 5' RACE reads, giving one row per CDR3 protein. This sample has fewer than 150,000 distinct CDR3 sequences, with approximately 6.2% found just once. The sequenced sample consisted of PBMCs or a T cell subset sorted from them (not recorded which). The receptors derive from an adult woman who had mild COVID-19 (a few samples of this study predate the infection). Cell type and time point are not known.

This clonotype showed up just a few times. The chain recombines TRBV24-1 with TRBJ2-3; 10 nucleotides match TRBD1. V shed 8 bases, J shed 1 base, and the junction held 8 bases outside the gene matches. The germline gives CDR1 KGHDR, CDR2 SFDVKD. This CDR3 has 16 residues. CDR3 region: CATIFLGTGGTDTQYF. The DNA for the CDR3 is TGTGCCACCATCTTCTTGGGGACAGGGGGCACAGATACGCAGTATTTT.

In this sample, this clonotype turned up many times. The J gene is TRBJ2-2, the V gene TRBV27, with 12 bases aligning to TRBD2. CDR1 is MNHEY, CDR2 SMNVEV, per germline (reference sequence). V lost 8 bases and J lost 6; bases outside the gene matches: 10. The CDR3 covers 16 residues. The CDR3 is CASRNLAGGPPGELFF. Written as DNA, the CDR3 is TGTGCCAGCCGAAATCTAGCGGGAGGGCCCCCCGGGGAGCTGTTTTTT.

V usage is TRBV3-1 and J usage is TRBJ1-2; D possibly corresponds to TRBD1 (5 bases). This CDR3 region has 14 residues. CDR1 and CDR2 from the germline V gene are LGHDT and YNNKEL (reference sequence). Trimming took off 2 bases at V and 7 bases at J, with 14 bases between the two ends. The CDR3 sequence is CASSQNPRVPGYTF. The CDR3 coding sequence is TGTGCCAGCAGCCAAAATCCCAGGGTTCCTGGCTACACCTTC.

This clonotype was counted between two and nine times. The rearrangement uses TRBV13 and TRBJ2-3, with 14 bases matching TRBD2. Germline lookup yields CDR1 PRHDT and CDR2 FYEKMQ (reference sequence). With 5 bases clipped from V and 2 bases from J, the junction kept 12 bases outside the gene matches. The CDR3 runs 19 residues. DNA of the CDR3: TGTGCCAGCAGCCGAAGACTAGCGGGAGGGATTGGGATCACAGATACGCAGTATTTT. It yields the protein CASSRRLAGGIGITDTQYF.

The DNA of the CDR3 is TGTGCCAGCAGCGGTGGTGGGGCCCCTCGAGAGACCCAGTACTTC. It is translated as CASSGGGAPRETQYF. V gene TRBV9 combines with J gene TRBJ2-5, with D perhaps matching TRBD1 (5 bases). This CDR3 spans 15 amino acids. In germline, CDR1 is SGDLS, CDR2 YYNGEE. V shed 3 bases and J shed 4 bases, with 16 bases lying between them.

This clonotype was seen ten or more times. The chain couples TRBV5-1 to TRBJ2-1; 10 positions agree with TRBD1. The germline gives CDR1 SGHRS, CDR2 YFSETQ. This CDR3 contains 16 residues. V shed 0 bases, J shed 8 bases, and the junction held 8 bases outside the gene matches. The CDR3: CASSLGVGQGLDEQFF. CDR3 coding DNA: TGCGCCAGCAGCTTGGGAGTGGGACAGGGGTTGGATGAGCAGTTCTTC.

This clonotype was observed a handful of times. The chain employs TRBV10-3 and TRBJ2-1; D is unresolved. With 2 bases removed from V and 0 bases from J, the gap between germline ends came to 11 bases. This CDR3 contains 16 residues. The V gene's germline CDR1 is ENHRY and CDR2 SYGVKD. CDR3 nucleotide sequence: TGTGCCATCAGTGAGGGGCAGGAGAGCTCCTACAATGAGCAGTTCTTC. Protein: CAISEGQESSYNEQFF.

This clonotype was found many times. The rearrangement uses TRBV5-1 and TRBJ2-1; perhaps TRBD2 as D (5 bases). CDR1 and CDR2 (germline): SGHRS, YFSETQ. Trimming took 0 bases from V and 3 from J, leaving 10 bases between them. This CDR3 is built from 15 residues. This CDR3 reads CASSLVGGNYNEQFF. CDR3 coding DNA: TGCGCCAGCAGCTTGGTTGGAGGAAACTACAATGAGCAGTTCTTC.

This clonotype occurred many times. CDR3 sequence reads: CASSLQQGVTEAFF. The CDR3 DNA reads as TGTGCCAGCAGCTTACAACAGGGGGTCACTGAAGCTTTCTTT. The chain links TRBV7-3 to TRBJ1-1, with 8 nucleotides matching TRBD1. Germline lookup yields CDR1 SGHTA and CDR2 FQGTGA. The CDR3 is made up of 14 amino acids. V trimming: 2 bases; J trimming: 4 bases; junction bases outside the gene matches: 3.

Only a few counts were recorded for this clonotype. CDR3 DNA: TGTGCCAGCAGCCCCGGGACTTTTTCAATCTCTGGGGCCAACGTCCTGACTTTC. Its protein is CASSPGTFSISGANVLTF. The chain links TRBV7-3 to TRBJ2-6, with a weak D call TRBD2 (6 bases). Trimming took off 5 bases at V and 0 bases at J, with 17 bases between the two ends. The germline CDR1 and CDR2 sequences are SGHTA and FQGTGA. This CDR3 has 18 residues.

The chain uses TRBV12-3 or TRBV12-4 and TRBJ1-2; D is unresolved. Trimming removed 6 bases from V and 0 bases from J, with 11 bases in between. There are 14 residues in the CDR3. The CDR3 loop is CASSRPSANYGYTF. CDR3 DNA: TGTGCCAGCAGCAGGCCCAGTGCTAACTATGGCTACACCTTC.

There are many counts of this clonotype. This chain joins TRBV12-3 or TRBV12-4 and TRBJ2-5; the D is unclear. V gave up 1 base and J gave up 5 bases, with 8 bases separating them. The CDR3 covers 13 residues. This CDR3 is CASSLVGGETQYF. For the CDR3, the DNA is TGTGCCAGCAGTTTAGTAGGTGGGGAGACCCAGTACTTC.

This clonotype has just a few counts. This chain links TRBV6-5 with TRBJ2-7; a weak D match, TRBD2 (6 bases). Germline V lookup: CDR1 MNHEY, CDR2 SVGAGI. The CDR3 extends over 13 amino acids. V was shortened by 6 bases and J by 4 bases, with 13 bases between the two germline ends. The CDR3 loop is CASRKMAGYEQYF. The CDR3, as DNA: TGTGCCAGCAGAAAAATGGCGGGGTACGAGCAGTACTTC.

In this sample, this clonotype turned up a few times. The genes are TRBV29-1 and TRBJ2-1; a possible D gene is TRBD2 (6 bases). The CDR3 has 13 residues. CDR1 is SQVTM and CDR2 is ANQGSEA in the germline V gene. V was clipped by 7 bases and J by 1 base, with 11 bases between them. The CDR3 region is CSAGGVSYNEQFF. As DNA, the CDR3 is TGCAGCGCCGGGGGAGTATCCTACAATGAGCAGTTCTTC.

This clonotype has more than one count but fewer than ten. This chain links TRBV6-1 with TRBJ2-2; 8 nucleotides match TRBD1. V shed 10 bases, J shed 4 bases, and the junction held 8 bases outside the gene matches. Germline V gene lookup returns CDR1 MNHNS and CDR2 SASEGT. This CDR3 comprises 14 residues. This CDR3 is CAIVDRVVTGELFF. The CDR3 bases are TGTGCCATCGTGGACAGGGTGGTCACCGGGGAGCTGTTTTTT.

V gene TRBV20-1 combines with J gene TRBJ2-3; D is unclear. The CDR3 loop spans 11 amino acids. The germline V gene encodes CDR1 DFQATT and CDR2 SNEGSKA (reference sequence). The ends were cut back, 3 bases at V and 2 bases at J, with 3 bases in the middle. The CDR3 loop is CSASPTDTQYF. For the CDR3, the DNA is TGCAGTGCTAGTCCCACAGATACGCAGTATTTT.

This clonotype was seen many times. The V call is TRBV4-2, the J call TRBJ2-7; the match to TRBD2 covers 16 bases. This CDR3 is 17 amino acids long. CDR1 and CDR2 from the germline V gene are LGHNA and YNFKEQ. Germline trimming cut 5 bases from V and 5 bases from J; bases unmatched to any gene: 9. The CDR3 sequence is CASSEGLAGGPRDEQYF. The CDR3 nucleotides read TGTGCCAGCAGCGAGGGACTAGCGGGAGGGCCTAGGGACGAGCAGTACTTC.

V and J are TRBV20-1 and TRBJ2-1, with D possibly being TRBD1 (5 bases). This CDR3 is built from 14 residues. Germline V lookup: CDR1 DFQATT, CDR2 SNEGSKA (reference sequence). V shed 7 bases and J shed 5 bases, with 18 bases lying between them. CDR3 region: CSVEDNLGNNEQFF. For the CDR3, the DNA is TGCAGTGTCGAGGACAACCTGGGGAACAATGAGCAGTTCTTC.